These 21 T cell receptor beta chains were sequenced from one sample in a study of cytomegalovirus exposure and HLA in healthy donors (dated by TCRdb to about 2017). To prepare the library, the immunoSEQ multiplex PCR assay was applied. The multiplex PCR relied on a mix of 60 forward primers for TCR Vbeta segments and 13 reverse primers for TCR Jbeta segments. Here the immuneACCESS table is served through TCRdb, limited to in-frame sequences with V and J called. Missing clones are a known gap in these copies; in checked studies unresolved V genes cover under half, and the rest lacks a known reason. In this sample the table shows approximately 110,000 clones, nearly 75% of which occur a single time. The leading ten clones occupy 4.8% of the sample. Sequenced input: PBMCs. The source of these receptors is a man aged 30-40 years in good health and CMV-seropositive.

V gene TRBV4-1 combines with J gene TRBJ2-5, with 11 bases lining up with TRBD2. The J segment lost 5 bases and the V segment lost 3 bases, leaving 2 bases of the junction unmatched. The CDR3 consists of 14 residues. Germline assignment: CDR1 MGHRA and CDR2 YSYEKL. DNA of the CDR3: TGCGCCAGCAGCCAGGGACTAGCGGAGGAGACCCAGTACTTC. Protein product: CASSQGLAEETQYF.

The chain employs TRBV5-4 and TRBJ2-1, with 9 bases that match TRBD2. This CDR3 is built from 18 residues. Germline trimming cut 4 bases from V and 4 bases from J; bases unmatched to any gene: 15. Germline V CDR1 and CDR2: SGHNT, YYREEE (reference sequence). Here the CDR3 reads CASSGTPNSGGLYNEQFF. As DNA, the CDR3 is TGTGCCAGCAGCGGAACTCCGAATAGCGGGGGACTTTACAATGAGCAGTTCTTC.

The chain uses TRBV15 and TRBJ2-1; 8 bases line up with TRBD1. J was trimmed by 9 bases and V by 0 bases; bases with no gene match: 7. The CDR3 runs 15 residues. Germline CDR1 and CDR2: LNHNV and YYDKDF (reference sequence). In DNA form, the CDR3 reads TGTGCCACCAGCAGAGAACCTCAGGGGGCGATTGAGCAGTTCTTC. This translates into CATSREPQGAIEQFF.

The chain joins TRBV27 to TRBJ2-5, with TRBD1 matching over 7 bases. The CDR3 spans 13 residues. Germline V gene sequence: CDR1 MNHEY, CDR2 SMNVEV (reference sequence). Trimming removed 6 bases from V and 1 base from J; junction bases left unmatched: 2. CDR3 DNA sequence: TGTGCCAGCAGAGGGGGCCTCCAAGAGACCCAGTACTTC. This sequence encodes CASRGGLQETQYF.

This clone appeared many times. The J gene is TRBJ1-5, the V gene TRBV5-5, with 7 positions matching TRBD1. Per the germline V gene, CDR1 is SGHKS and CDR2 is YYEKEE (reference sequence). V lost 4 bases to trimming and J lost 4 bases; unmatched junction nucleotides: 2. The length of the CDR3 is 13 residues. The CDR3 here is CASSEQGNQPQHF. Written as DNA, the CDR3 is TGTGCCAGCAGCGAACAGGGGAATCAGCCCCAGCATTTT.

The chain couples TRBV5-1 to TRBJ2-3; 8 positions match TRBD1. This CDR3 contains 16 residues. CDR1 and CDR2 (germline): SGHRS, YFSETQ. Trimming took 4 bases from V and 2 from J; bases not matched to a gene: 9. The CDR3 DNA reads TGCGCCAGCAGCCTGCACCAGACAGGGGCCACAGATACGCAGTATTTT. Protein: CASSLHQTGATDTQYF.

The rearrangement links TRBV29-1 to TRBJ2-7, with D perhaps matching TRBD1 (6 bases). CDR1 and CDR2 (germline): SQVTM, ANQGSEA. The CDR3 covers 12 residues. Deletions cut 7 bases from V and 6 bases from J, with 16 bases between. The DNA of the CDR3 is TGCAGCGGAAGTCTCGGCAGGGGCGAGCAGTACTTC. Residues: CSGSLGRGEQYF.

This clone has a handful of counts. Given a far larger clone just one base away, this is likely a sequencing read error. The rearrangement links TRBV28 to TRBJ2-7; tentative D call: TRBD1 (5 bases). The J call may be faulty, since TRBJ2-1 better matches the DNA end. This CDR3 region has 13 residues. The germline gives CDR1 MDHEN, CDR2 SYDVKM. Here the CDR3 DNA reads TGTGCCAGCAGCATCGGCACAGGCTACGAGCAGTTCTTC. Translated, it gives CASSIGTGYEQFF.

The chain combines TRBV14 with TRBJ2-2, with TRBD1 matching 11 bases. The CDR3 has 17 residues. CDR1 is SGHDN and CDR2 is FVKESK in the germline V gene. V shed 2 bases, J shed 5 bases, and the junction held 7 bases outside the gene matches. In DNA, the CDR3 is TGTGCCAGCAGCCAATCTCCCGGGACAGGGGGGACCGGGGAGCTGTTTTTT. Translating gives CASSQSPGTGGTGELFF.

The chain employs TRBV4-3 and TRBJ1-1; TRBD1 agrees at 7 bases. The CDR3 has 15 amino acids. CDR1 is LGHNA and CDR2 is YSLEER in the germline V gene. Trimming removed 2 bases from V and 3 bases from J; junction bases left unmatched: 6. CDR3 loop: CASSQLGGLDTEAFF. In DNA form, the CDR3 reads TGCGCCAGCAGCCAATTAGGGGGCTTAGACACTGAAGCTTTCTTT.

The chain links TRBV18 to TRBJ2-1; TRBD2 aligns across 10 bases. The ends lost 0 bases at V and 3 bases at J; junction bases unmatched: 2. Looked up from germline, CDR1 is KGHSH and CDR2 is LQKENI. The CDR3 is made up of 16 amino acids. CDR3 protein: CASSPPQRGGYNEQFF. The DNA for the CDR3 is TGTGCCAGCTCACCACCCCAGCGGGGGGGCTACAATGAGCAGTTCTTC.

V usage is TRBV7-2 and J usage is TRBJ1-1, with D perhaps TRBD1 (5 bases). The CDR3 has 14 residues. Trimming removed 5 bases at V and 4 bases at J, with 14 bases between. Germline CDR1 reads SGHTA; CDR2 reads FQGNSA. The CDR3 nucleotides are TGTGCCAGCAGCACGGACCCCGGGGGCACTGAAGCTTTCTTT. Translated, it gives CASSTDPGGTEAFF.

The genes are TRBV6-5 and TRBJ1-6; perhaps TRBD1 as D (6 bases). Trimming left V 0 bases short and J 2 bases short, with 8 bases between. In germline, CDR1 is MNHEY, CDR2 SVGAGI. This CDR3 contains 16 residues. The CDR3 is CASSYSRGPYNSPLHF. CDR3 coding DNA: TGTGCCAGCAGTTACTCCAGGGGCCCCTATAATTCACCCCTCCACTTT.

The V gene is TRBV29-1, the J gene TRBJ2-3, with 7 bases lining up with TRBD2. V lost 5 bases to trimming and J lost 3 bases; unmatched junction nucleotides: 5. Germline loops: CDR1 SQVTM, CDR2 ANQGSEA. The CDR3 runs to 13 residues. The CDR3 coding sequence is TGCAGCGTTTCACCGGGGGGAACAGATACGCAGTATTTT. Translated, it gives CSVSPGGTDTQYF.

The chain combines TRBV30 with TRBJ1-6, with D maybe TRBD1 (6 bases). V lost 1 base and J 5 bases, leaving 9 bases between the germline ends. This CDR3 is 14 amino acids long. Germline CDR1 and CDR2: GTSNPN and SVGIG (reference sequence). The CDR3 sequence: CAWSGTVNNSPLHF. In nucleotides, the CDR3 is TGTGCCTGGAGTGGGACAGTTAATAATTCACCCCTCCACTTT.

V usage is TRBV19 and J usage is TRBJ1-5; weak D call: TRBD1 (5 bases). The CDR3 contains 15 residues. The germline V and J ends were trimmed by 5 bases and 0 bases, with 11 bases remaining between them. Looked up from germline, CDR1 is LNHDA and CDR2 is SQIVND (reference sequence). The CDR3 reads CASSPWTTSNQPQHF. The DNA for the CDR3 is TGTGCCAGTAGTCCCTGGACAACTAGCAATCAGCCCCAGCATTTT.

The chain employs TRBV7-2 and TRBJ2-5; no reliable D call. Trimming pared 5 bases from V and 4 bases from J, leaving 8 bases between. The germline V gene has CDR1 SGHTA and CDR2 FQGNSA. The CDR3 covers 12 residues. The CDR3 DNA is TGTGCCAGCAGCCGCTCGAGAGAGACCCAGTACTTC. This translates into CASSRSRETQYF.

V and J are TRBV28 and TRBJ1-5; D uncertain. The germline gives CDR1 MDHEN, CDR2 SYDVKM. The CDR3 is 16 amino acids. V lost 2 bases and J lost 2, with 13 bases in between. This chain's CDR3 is CASSLRSSTGNQPQHF. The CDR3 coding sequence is TGTGCCAGCAGTTTAAGGAGTAGCACCGGCAATCAGCCCCAGCATTTT.

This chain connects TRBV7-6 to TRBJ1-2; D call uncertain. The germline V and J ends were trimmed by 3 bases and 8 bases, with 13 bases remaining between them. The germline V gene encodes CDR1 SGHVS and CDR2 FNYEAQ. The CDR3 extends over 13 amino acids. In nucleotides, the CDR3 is TGTGCCAGCAGCTTGCGGGATCGGCGCGGCTACACCTTC. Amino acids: CASSLRDRRGYTF.

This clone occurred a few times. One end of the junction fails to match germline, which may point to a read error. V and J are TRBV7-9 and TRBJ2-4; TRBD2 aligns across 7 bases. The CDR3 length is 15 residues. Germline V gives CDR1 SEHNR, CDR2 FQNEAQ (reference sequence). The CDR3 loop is CSSSLVGGERDIQYF. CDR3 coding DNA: TGTTCCAGCAGCTTAGTTGGGGGGGAGCGGGACATTCAGTACTTC.

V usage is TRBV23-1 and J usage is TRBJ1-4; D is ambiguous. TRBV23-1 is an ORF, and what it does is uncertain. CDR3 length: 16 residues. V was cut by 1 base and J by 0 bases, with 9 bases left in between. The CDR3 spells CASSQFPVATNEKLFF. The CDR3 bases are TGCGCCAGCAGTCAATTCCCGGTTGCAACTAATGAAAAACTGTTTTTT.